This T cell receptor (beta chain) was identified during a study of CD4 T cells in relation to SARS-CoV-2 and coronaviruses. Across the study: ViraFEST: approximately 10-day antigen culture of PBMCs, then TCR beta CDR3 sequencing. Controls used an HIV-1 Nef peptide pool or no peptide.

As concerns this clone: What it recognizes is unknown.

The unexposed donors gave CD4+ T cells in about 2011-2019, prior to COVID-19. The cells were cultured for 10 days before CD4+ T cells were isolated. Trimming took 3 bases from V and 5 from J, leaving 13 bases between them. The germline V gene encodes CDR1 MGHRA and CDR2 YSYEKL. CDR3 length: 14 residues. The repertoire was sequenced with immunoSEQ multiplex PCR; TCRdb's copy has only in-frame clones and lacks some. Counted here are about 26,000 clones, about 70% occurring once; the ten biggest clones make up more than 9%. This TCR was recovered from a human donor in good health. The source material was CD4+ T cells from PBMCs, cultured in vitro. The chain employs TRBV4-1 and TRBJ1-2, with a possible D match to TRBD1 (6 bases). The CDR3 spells CASSQGRGPYGYTF. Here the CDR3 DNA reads TGCGCCAGCAGCCAGGGCCGGGGGCCTTATGGCTACACCTTC.